This T cell receptor (beta chain) was identified during a study of T-cell reconstitution after alpha-beta-depleted transplantation in children (dated by TCRdb to the mid-2010s). The study in broad terms: Using TCR repertoire profiling, the study quantitatively followed how T-cell immune reconstitution unfolded in children after TCRalphabeta/CD19-depleted allogeneic hematopoietic cell transplantation.

Library creation used PCR. This sample was sequenced with an Illumina HiSeq 2500. TCR libraries were prepared with molecular barcoding, using unique molecular identifiers to normalize TCRbeta repertoire quantification. The public reads were run again by TCRdb, first through fastp at Q25 and then through MiXCR, and only productive beta chains were kept. Rows matching on CDR3 protein sequence are summarized as one entry with the most common DNA and genes. A total of 360,000 or so distinct CDR3 sequences appear in this sample, 20% of them only once. In total, the top ten clones hold 3% to 4.5% of the sample. To note about this clonotype: Its antigen remains undetermined. Per-nucleotide qualities are absent, and no much larger clonotype sits a single base away.

Here V drops 0 bases and J drops 5 bases, and the junction holds 5 bases not matched to any gene. Its CDR3 holds 15 amino acids, cysteine through phenylalanine. The only DNA kept is the CDR3, 45 bases in frame from the first base. The germline V gene provides CDR1 SGHRS and CDR2 YFSETQ. The material sequenced was PBMCs from the stem cell graft donor, taken from the stem cell graft. This clonotype was sampled from a human donor who donated a stem cell graft to a child with acute myeloid leukemia. Recombination joined TRBV5-1 with TRBJ2-7; TRBD1 matches 10 bases in the middle. In nucleotide form, the sequence is TGCGCCAGCAGCTTGGGACAGGGGGCGCGTGACGAGCAGTACTTC. Its product reads: CASSLGQGARDEQYF.